This T cell receptor (beta chain) was identified in a study of OX40 agonist ivuxolimab in advanced cancers. Study overall: Aged roughly 23 to 79 with a mean of approximately 60 years, they were approximately 80% male.

Regarding the study as a whole: Low normalized T-cell clonal expansion was additionally recorded for some nonresponders.

J gave up 1 base and V 2 bases, and 0 bases lay outside the gene matches. Germline V lookup: CDR1 SGHTA, CDR2 FQGTGA. The CDR3 totals 14 residues. The repertoire was sequenced with immunoSEQ multiplex PCR; TCRdb's copy has only in-frame clones and lacks some. This sample yields roughly 89,000 clones, of which 85% to 90% are seen a single time; about 7.2% belongs to the top ten. This clone is a singleton in its sample. Its specificity is not known. The sequence was collected from an adult with an advanced solid tumor such as melanoma, head and neck, liver or kidney cancer. The specimen was CD4+ or CD8+ T cells sorted from blood, collected in a trial of the OX40 agonist ivuxolimab. This chain links TRBV7-3 with TRBJ1-1; 8 nucleotides align to TRBD1. DNA of the CDR3: TGTGCCAGCAGCTTACAGGGGGCGAACACTGAAGCTTTCTTT. This translates into CASSLQGANTEAFF.